The next 26 T cell receptor beta chains were all read from a single sample in a study of brain T cells in children with intractable seizures. The table came from immunoSEQ multiplex PCR; TCRdb's copy has only in-frame clones and leaves some out. The profile covers tens of thousands of clones, with roughly 91% appearing a single time and approximately 1.5% taken by the ten largest. Sequenced here: peripheral blood, sampled at surgery. The receptors stem from a boy younger than two with tuberous sclerosis and intractable seizures.

The chain combines TRBV3-1 (or the pseudogene TRBV3-2) with TRBJ1-4, with no clear D. CDR3 size: 11 residues. Between the trimmed V and J ends, which lost 0 bases and 7 bases, there was a span of 0 bases. Germline lookup yields CDR1 LGHDT and CDR2 YNNKEL (reference sequence). The chain's CDR3 is CASSQDEKLFF. CDR3 coding DNA: TGTGCCAGCAGCCAAGATGAAAAACTGTTTTTT.

J is TRBJ2-1 and V is TRBV6-1; 7 bases map to TRBD2. The ends lost 2 bases at V and 7 bases at J; junction bases unmatched: 8. The germline V gene has CDR1 MNHNS and CDR2 SASEGT. The CDR3 consists of 15 residues. CDR3 residues: CASSELGGLGNEQFF. In DNA, the CDR3 is TGTGCCAGCAGTGAATTGGGAGGGCTGGGGAATGAGCAGTTCTTC.

The CDR3 DNA reads as TGTGCCAGCAGTGACCGGGCGGGACCGCGCGGGAATAATGAGCAGTTCTTC. Translating it yields CASSDRAGPRGNNEQFF. The chain employs TRBV25-1 and TRBJ2-1, with D possibly matching TRBD2 (6 bases). Germline V gives CDR1 MGHDK, CDR2 SYGVNS. This CDR3 has 17 amino acids. Trimming took off 3 bases at V and 7 bases at J, with 22 bases between the two ends.

V is TRBV6-5 and J is TRBJ1-4; 9 bases align to TRBD1. Germline CDR1 is MNHEY and CDR2 is SVGAGI. The CDR3 is made up of 15 amino acids. Trimming at V came to 5 bases and at J to 7 bases, leaving 8 bases not matched to a gene. Written as DNA, the CDR3 is TGTGCCAGCAGTCTACAGGGGGCGGTTGGTGAAAAACTGTTTTTT. Translation gives CASSLQGAVGEKLFF.

The chain combines TRBV10-3 with TRBJ2-1, with D maybe TRBD2 (6 bases). The V and J ends lost 0 bases and 11 bases respectively, with 8 bases between them. This CDR3 has 12 amino acids. Germline loops: CDR1 ENHRY, CDR2 SYGVKD. The CDR3 DNA reads as TGTGCCATCAGTGAGTCGGGGGGACAGCAGTTCTTC. Protein product: CAISESGGQQFF.

This chain links TRBV7-9 with TRBJ1-1; TRBD1 matches 9 bases. The V gene's germline CDR1 is SEHNR and CDR2 FQNEAQ (reference sequence). This CDR3 has 15 residues. The ends lost 5 bases at V and 6 bases at J; junction bases unmatched: 10. The CDR3 region has the DNA TGTGCCAGCAGCAAGTTTTGGACAGGGGCGGCTGAAGCTTTCTTT. Residues: CASSKFWTGAAEAFF. The full variable domain, completed using reference TRBV7-9 and TRBJ1-1, is DTGVSQNPRHKITKRGQNVTFRCDPISEHNRLYWYRQTLGQGPEFLTYFQNEAQLEKSRLLSDRFSAERPKGSFSTLEIQRTEQGDSAMYLCASSKFWTGAAEAFFGQGTRLTVV.

CDR3 residues: CATSDLRGSEQYF. The CDR3, as DNA: TGTGCCACCAGTGATTTGAGAGGAAGCGAGCAGTACTTC. The chain recombines TRBV24-1 with TRBJ2-7; D remains unclear. Germline assignment: CDR1 KGHDR and CDR2 SFDVKD. Trimming left V 0 bases short and J 6 bases short, with 8 bases between. The CDR3 extends over 13 amino acids.

The chain joins TRBV28 to TRBJ1-3; the match to TRBD1 covers 7 bases. Trimming cost V 2 bases and J 5 bases; bases outside gene matches: 6. The germline CDR1 and CDR2 sequences are MDHEN and SYDVKM. This CDR3 contains 15 residues. CDR3 nucleotide sequence: TGTGCCAGCAGTTTAGAGCGACAGGGAAGAAACACCATATATTTT. This translates into CASSLERQGRNTIYF. Full variable domain (outside the CDR3, taken from reference TRBV28 and TRBJ1-3): DVKVTQSSRYLVKRTGEKVFLECVQDMDHENMFWYRQDPGLGLRLIYFSYDVKMKEKGDIPEGYSVSREKKERFSLILESASTNQTSMYLCASSLERQGRNTIYFGEGSWLTVV.

The chain is built from TRBV19 and TRBJ2-7; no clear D. V was pared by 2 bases and J by 2 bases, with 10 bases between. In germline, CDR1 is LNHDA, CDR2 SQIVND (reference sequence). The CDR3 sequence is 14 residues long. The DNA for the CDR3 is TGTGCCAGTAGTATAACTCCCGGCGCCTACGAGCAGTACTTC. This encodes CASSITPGAYEQYF.

The V gene is TRBV20-1, the J gene TRBJ1-4, with D unclear. Germline values: CDR1 DFQATT, CDR2 SNEGSKA (reference sequence). CDR3 length: 15 residues. Trimming pared 3 bases from V and 6 bases from J, leaving 17 bases between. CDR3 in amino acids: CSASGVEPPYEKLFF. The CDR3, as DNA: TGCAGTGCTAGTGGTGTCGAACCACCCTATGAAAAACTGTTTTTT.

The V gene is TRBV5-6, the J gene TRBJ1-4; no definite D call. From germline, CDR1 is SGHDT and CDR2 YYEEEE. The CDR3 runs to 13 residues. The V end was cut by 0 bases, the J end by 6 bases, with 6 bases between. This chain's CDR3 is CASSLGADEKLFF. The CDR3 bases are TGTGCCAGCAGCTTGGGAGCGGATGAAAAACTGTTTTTT.

The chain couples TRBV6-5 to TRBJ1-2; a weak D match, TRBD1 (5 bases). Trimming cost V 6 bases and J 4 bases, with 18 bases left between them. Germline V lookup: CDR1 MNHEY, CDR2 SVGAGI. CDR3 length: 15 amino acids. This CDR3 is CASSLTGTFVYGYTF. The DNA for the CDR3 is TGTGCCAGCAGCTTAACCGGGACGTTCGTCTATGGCTACACCTTC.

V gene TRBV4-1 combines with J gene TRBJ2-1; tentatively, D is TRBD1 (6 bases). The V end lost 4 bases, the J end lost 6 bases, and 13 bases lay between the germline ends. The CDR3 totals 14 residues. Looked up from germline, CDR1 is MGHRA and CDR2 is YSYEKL. In DNA, the CDR3 is TGCGCCAGCAGCCCGCCGGACAGAGTCAATGAGCAGTTCTTC. It encodes CASSPPDRVNEQFF.

The chain employs TRBV5-4 and TRBJ1-2; tentative D call: TRBD1 (5 bases). Trimming shortened V by 3 bases and J by 0 bases, and 12 bases separated the two germline ends. CDR3 length: 15 amino acids. The V gene's germline CDR1 is SGHNT and CDR2 YYREEE (reference sequence). DNA of the CDR3: TGTGCCAGCAGCTGGGAGGACACTGCTAACTATGGCTACACCTTC. Its protein is CASSWEDTANYGYTF.

The chain carries TRBV11-1 and TRBJ2-7, with 10 bases that match TRBD1. This CDR3 region has 15 residues. The J segment lost 3 bases and the V segment lost 5 bases, leaving 7 bases of the junction unmatched. Germline-derived CDR1 and CDR2 are SGHAT and FQDESV (reference sequence). The chain's CDR3 is CASSPGTGVSYEQYF. DNA for the CDR3: TGTGCCAGCAGCCCAGGGACAGGGGTTAGCTACGAGCAGTACTTC.

V is TRBV15 and J is TRBJ1-1, with D uncertain. Trimming removed 0 bases at V and 8 bases at J, with 4 bases between. CDR3 length: 11 residues. Germline V gene sequence: CDR1 LNHNV, CDR2 YYDKDF (reference sequence). For the CDR3, the DNA is TGTGCCACCAGCAGAGACAGGGAAGCTTTCTTT. It codes for CATSRDREAFF.

V and J are TRBV24-1 and TRBJ2-1; 9 bases are a match to TRBD1. Germline CDR1 KGHDR, CDR2 SFDVKD. J gave up 8 bases and V 2 bases, and 9 bases lay outside the gene matches. This CDR3 is built from 16 residues. The CDR3: CATSDSPGQGLHEQFF. CDR3 coding DNA: TGTGCCACCAGTGATTCCCCGGGACAGGGATTGCATGAGCAGTTCTTC.

This sequence joins TRBV29-1 and TRBJ2-7; D might be TRBD1 (6 bases). The germline V gene encodes CDR1 SQVTM and CDR2 ANQGSEA. The CDR3 is 13 residues long. V lost 2 bases, J lost 4 bases, and 12 bases lay in between. The DNA of the CDR3 is TGCAGCGTTGAAACAGGGTTAAAGTACGAGCAGTACTTC. Its protein is CSVETGLKYEQYF.

The V call is TRBV10-1, the J call TRBJ2-5; either TRBD1 or TRBD2 may fit D (5 bases each). This CDR3 region has 15 residues. In germline, CDR1 is WNHNN, CDR2 SYGVQD (reference sequence). V dropped 5 bases and J dropped 5 bases, with 18 bases sitting between them. CDR3 amino acids: CASSTGTDSLETQYF. Here the CDR3 DNA reads TGCGCCAGCAGTACCGGGACCGACTCGCTGGAGACCCAGTACTTC.

The chain carries TRBV7-9 and TRBJ1-1; 8 bases map to TRBD1. The CDR3 consists of 15 residues. Unmatched junction bases numbered 8, after V lost 4 bases and J lost 4 bases. Per the germline V gene, CDR1 is SEHNR and CDR2 is FQNEAQ (reference sequence). The chain's CDR3 is CASSSTGGRFTEAFF. DNA for the CDR3: TGTGCCAGCAGCTCCACAGGGGGTCGTTTCACTGAAGCTTTCTTT.

The rearrangement joins TRBV7-9 to TRBJ1-2, with D possibly TRBD1 on 6 matching bases. The CDR3 consists of 13 residues. Trimming removed 0 bases from V and 8 bases from J, with 10 bases in between. Germline assignment: CDR1 SEHNR and CDR2 FQNEAQ (reference sequence). The CDR3 sequence: CASSLAGQLGYTF. The CDR3 bases are TGTGCCAGCAGCTTAGCTGGACAGCTAGGCTACACCTTC.

This clone was found a few times. The identical CDR3 is also encoded by other nucleotide sequences in the sample. The chain links TRBV7-9 to TRBJ1-2; D possibly corresponds to TRBD1 (6 bases). This CDR3 has 14 amino acids. V was trimmed by 5 bases and J by 2 bases, leaving 12 bases between them. Germline assignment: CDR1 SEHNR and CDR2 FQNEAQ (reference sequence). DNA for the CDR3: TGTGCCAGCAGCCCCGGAAGGGGGAACTATGGCTACACCTTC. It translates to CASSPGRGNYGYTF.

This clone was recorded once. The CDR3 spells CASSHGQGPLGYTF. The CDR3 DNA reads TGTGCCAGCAGCCACGGACAGGGGCCTCTTGGCTACACCTTC. The J gene is TRBJ1-2, the V gene TRBV3-1 (or the pseudogene TRBV3-2), with 9 bases aligning to TRBD1. The CDR3 has 14 residues. Unmatched junction bases numbered 6, after V lost 3 bases and J lost 7 bases. Germline V gene sequence: CDR1 LGHDT, CDR2 YNNKEL (reference sequence).

The genes are TRBV19 and TRBJ2-3; TRBD1 might be the D (5 bases). The CDR3 runs 15 residues. The germline V gene encodes CDR1 LNHDA and CDR2 SQIVND (reference sequence). V was clipped by 2 bases and J by 1 base, with 10 bases between them. Here the CDR3 reads CASSILGQGTDTQYF. In DNA form, the CDR3 reads TGTGCCAGTAGTATACTGGGGCAAGGCACAGATACGCAGTATTTT.

This sequence joins TRBV7-9 and TRBJ1-6; D remains ambiguous. Germline CDR1 SEHNR, CDR2 FQNEAQ (reference sequence). V was shortened by 2 bases and J by 5 bases, with 7 bases between the two germline ends. CDR3 length: 14 amino acids. Here the CDR3 DNA reads TGTGCCAGCAGCTTATGGCAGAATAATTCACCCCTCCACTTT. Protein sequence: CASSLWQNNSPLHF.

This chain connects TRBV25-1 to TRBJ2-1; 11 nucleotides match TRBD2. Germline loops: CDR1 MGHDK, CDR2 SYGVNS. V trimming: 6 bases; J trimming: 6 bases; junction bases outside the gene matches: 1. The CDR3 runs 13 residues. The CDR3 is CASRLAGANEQFF. In nucleotides, the CDR3 is TGTGCCAGCAGACTAGCGGGAGCCAATGAGCAGTTCTTC.